This T cell receptor beta chain was identified in a study of monozygotic twins with inflammatory bowel disease. Findings and caveats of the study: What may have added variability to patient repertoires is that immunosuppressive treatments differed.

Reprocessing the 5' RACE reads, TCRdb reports a single entry for every CDR3 protein and omits DNA. This sample's table reports some 160,000 distinct CDR3 sequences. With respect to this clonotype: The target antigen is unknown.

This clonotype was sampled from a human donor with ulcerative colitis or Crohn's disease, or a healthy co-twin of an affected twin (not recorded which). The sequencing sample was made of blood.

The CDR3 reads CASSAEGAEVMNTEAFF. The chain carries TRBV5-1 and TRBJ1-1. Germline CDR1 is SGHRS and CDR2 is YFSETQ. This CDR3 is built from 17 residues. Filled out from reference TRBV5-1 and TRBJ1-1, the complete variable domain reads KAGVTQTPRYLIKTRGQQVTLSCSPISGHRSVSWYQQTPGQGLQFLFEYFSETQRNKGNFPGRFSGRQFSNSRSEMNVSTLELGDSALYLCASSAEGAEVMNTEAFFGQGTRLTVV.